The 29 T cell receptor beta chains presented below share a single source sample, sequenced in a study of blood T cell repertoires in COVID-19. Clones were sequenced by immunoSEQ multiplex PCR, and TCRdb holds only the in-frame ones, with some missing. Of around 99,000 clones in the sample, around 89% were seen once. Sequencing used peripheral blood. All receptors come from a man between 40 and 49 years old with active or convalescent COVID-19.

The gene calls are TRBV4-1 and TRBJ2-1; 7 bases line up with TRBD2. J gave up 7 bases and V 5 bases, and 11 bases lay outside the gene matches. The CDR3 is 15 amino acids. The germline CDR1 and CDR2 sequences are MGHRA and YSYEKL. The CDR3 DNA reads as TGCGCCAGCAGCGCCCCTGGCGGGAGAGGGAATGAGCAGTTCTTC. Encoded protein: CASSAPGGRGNEQFF.

The genes are TRBV7-2 and TRBJ1-3; D gene uncertain. V lost 2 bases to trimming and J lost 0 bases, with 8 bases between them. Germline CDR1 is SGHTA and CDR2 is FQGNSA. The CDR3 runs to 15 residues. The CDR3 is CASSLIAVSGNTIYF. For the CDR3, the DNA is TGTGCCAGCAGCTTAATTGCAGTCTCTGGAAACACCATATATTTT.

This chain links TRBV25-1 with TRBJ1-2; TRBD1 is a possible D gene (6 bases). The germline V gene has CDR1 MGHDK and CDR2 SYGVNS. The CDR3 contains 12 residues. V lost 6 bases to trimming and J lost 5 bases, with 10 bases between them. CDR3 protein: CASSEGGYGYTF. Written as DNA, the CDR3 is TGTGCCAGCAGCGAAGGGGGGTATGGCTACACCTTC.

The gene calls are TRBV27 and TRBJ2-7; possibly TRBD2 for D (6 bases). The length of the CDR3 is 14 residues. Deletions cut 5 bases from V and 5 bases from J, with 16 bases between. CDR1 is MNHEY and CDR2 is SMNVEV in the germline V gene (reference sequence). The CDR3, as DNA: TGTGCCAGCAGTCCCGTCCCCGGCGGGGACGAGCAGTACTTC. This codes for CASSPVPGGDEQYF.

The rearrangement links TRBV29-1 to TRBJ1-2; 8 bases are shared with TRBD1. Germline V gene sequence: CDR1 SQVTM, CDR2 ANQGSEA. The CDR3 extends over 12 amino acids. V lost 7 bases, J lost 4 bases, and 5 bases stayed unmatched. The DNA for the CDR3 is TGCAGCGGAATTACAGGGGGCTATGGCTACACCTTC. This gives the protein CSGITGGYGYTF.

This rearrangement joins TRBV18 to TRBJ2-7; 7 nucleotides match TRBD1. J gave up 5 bases and V 6 bases, and 13 bases lay outside the gene matches. The CDR3 is 15 residues long. Germline CDR1 KGHSH, CDR2 LQKENI. CDR3 coding DNA: TGTGCCAGCTCCCGTACCCGGGACAGAGTAGACGAGCAGTACTTC. Amino acid sequence: CASSRTRDRVDEQYF.

This chain uses TRBV3-1 (or the pseudogene TRBV3-2) with TRBJ2-5; D may be TRBD1 (6 bases). The CDR3 is 12 residues long. Looked up from germline, CDR1 is LGHDT and CDR2 is YNNKEL (reference sequence). V shed 7 bases and J shed 5 bases, with 11 bases lying between them. This CDR3 reads CASKGVGETQYF. CDR3 DNA sequence: TGTGCCAGCAAGGGGGTCGGGGAGACCCAGTACTTC.

The V gene is TRBV4-1, the J gene TRBJ1-1; no reliable D call. Trimming stripped 1 base from V and 8 bases from J, with 11 bases between. The germline V gene encodes CDR1 MGHRA and CDR2 YSYEKL. The CDR3 totals 13 residues. CDR3 bases: TGCGCCAGCAGCCAAGTTTTGACATCGGAAGCTTTCTTT. Protein product: CASSQVLTSEAFF.

This chain uses TRBV5-1 with TRBJ1-1, with 9 bases aligning to TRBD1. This CDR3 has 17 amino acids. Germline CDR1 and CDR2: SGHRS and YFSETQ. With 4 bases clipped from V and 3 bases from J, the junction kept 13 bases outside the gene matches. The CDR3 loop reads CASSPGQGTKLHTEAFF. The CDR3 region has the DNA TGCGCCAGCAGCCCGGGACAGGGAACCAAATTACACACTGAAGCTTTCTTT.

The V and J genes are TRBV28 and TRBJ1-6, with D unclear. The germline gives CDR1 MDHEN, CDR2 SYDVKM. The length of the CDR3 is 14 residues. V was pared by 1 base and J by 5 bases, with 6 bases between. This CDR3 reads CASSLLLDNSPLHF. In nucleotides, the CDR3 is TGTGCCAGCAGTTTATTGCTAGATAATTCACCCCTCCACTTT.

V and J are TRBV19 and TRBJ2-7, with 7 bases lining up with TRBD1. V lost 5 bases to trimming and J lost 5 bases; unmatched junction nucleotides: 12. The CDR3 spans 15 residues. CDR1 is LNHDA and CDR2 is SQIVND in the germline V gene (reference sequence). The CDR3 here is CASSPHRTGANEQYF. The CDR3 nucleotides are TGTGCCAGTAGTCCCCACCGGACAGGCGCGAACGAGCAGTACTTC.

The chain uses TRBV12-3 or TRBV12-4 and TRBJ2-7; D is unresolved. V was clipped by 6 bases and J by 7 bases, with 16 bases between them. The CDR3 has 13 amino acids. CDR3 in DNA: TGTGCCAGCAGCGCTGCAGCCGGGTGGGAGCAGTACTTC. This codes for CASSAAAGWEQYF.

This clone was picked up one time. This sequence joins TRBV28 and TRBJ2-3, with D possibly TRBD2 on 7 matching bases. The germline V gene encodes CDR1 MDHEN and CDR2 SYDVKM. V gave up 7 bases and J gave up 2 bases, with 19 bases separating them. The CDR3 loop spans 16 amino acids. The CDR3 is CASTRLGGPNTDTQYF. The CDR3 nucleotides read TGTGCCAGCACCCGACTCGGGGGGCCCAACACAGATACGCAGTATTTT.

This chain joins TRBV4-3 and TRBJ2-2; 10 bases map to TRBD2. The germline V gene encodes CDR1 LGHNA and CDR2 YSLEER. The length of the CDR3 is 18 residues. V lost 3 bases to trimming and J lost 3 bases; unmatched junction nucleotides: 10. Here the CDR3 reads CASSQSLRLAGYTGELFF. The CDR3 DNA is TGCGCCAGCAGCCAGTCGCTCCGACTAGCGGGTTACACCGGGGAGCTGTTTTTT.

This sequence joins TRBV7-3 and TRBJ2-7; no clear D. V dropped 3 bases and J dropped 6 bases, with 6 bases sitting between them. The CDR3 has 11 amino acids. Germline V lookup: CDR1 SGHTA, CDR2 FQGTGA. CDR3 sequence: CASSFSGEQYF. The CDR3 DNA reads as TGTGCCAGCAGCTTCAGTGGCGAGCAGTACTTC. The entire variable domain, with the rest obtained from reference TRBV7-3 and TRBJ2-7, is as follows: GAGVSQTPSNKVTEKGKYVELRCDPISGHTALYWYRQSLGQGPEFLIYFQGTGAADDSGLPNDRFFAVRPEGSVSTLKIQRTERGDSAVYLCASSFSGEQYFGPGTRLTVT.

This chain joins TRBV7-9 and TRBJ1-1; 10 bases align to TRBD1. Losses at the gene ends were 5 bases for V and 5 bases for J; bases not matched to a gene: 5. The CDR3 totals 14 residues. Germline V gives CDR1 SEHNR, CDR2 FQNEAQ (reference sequence). In DNA form, the CDR3 reads TGTGCCAGCAGCCCAGGGACAGGGGTAACTGAAGCTTTCTTT. Amino acids: CASSPGTGVTEAFF.

The chain recombines TRBV7-2 with TRBJ2-3; 8 nucleotides agree with TRBD2. The CDR3 extends over 16 amino acids. Unmatched junction bases numbered 12, after V lost 7 bases and J lost 3 bases. Germline V gene sequence: CDR1 SGHTA, CDR2 FQGNSA. Here the CDR3 reads CASTPNPGLATDTQYF. For the CDR3, the DNA is TGTGCCAGCACCCCTAACCCTGGACTAGCAACAGATACGCAGTATTTT. Full variable domain (outside the CDR3, taken from reference TRBV7-2 and TRBJ2-3): GAGVSQSPSNKVTEKGKDVELRCDPISGHTALYWYRQSLGQGLEFLIYFQGNSAPDKSGLPSDRFSAERTGGSVSTLTIQRTQQEDSAVYLCASTPNPGLATDTQYFGPGTRLTVL.

The chain links TRBV11-2 to TRBJ1-1; D gene uncertain. Trimming cost V 0 bases and J 7 bases, with 6 bases left between them. The germline CDR1 and CDR2 sequences are SGHAT and FQNNGV. This CDR3 has 12 amino acids. CDR3 protein: CASSLDRGEAFF. CDR3 nucleotide sequence: TGTGCCAGCAGCTTAGATCGGGGTGAAGCTTTCTTT.

V gene TRBV6-5 combines with J gene TRBJ1-6; D remains ambiguous. The CDR3 sequence is 13 residues long. With 6 bases removed from V and 9 bases from J, the gap between germline ends came to 12 bases. Germline-derived CDR1 and CDR2 are MNHEY and SVGAGI. CDR3 loop: CASSQTESSPLHF. CDR3 coding DNA: TGTGCCAGCAGCCAGACGGAGAGTTCACCCCTCCACTTT.

This clone was seen only a few times. The V call is TRBV6-5, the J call TRBJ2-1; no reliable D call. Deletions cut 7 bases from V and 5 bases from J, with 12 bases between. CDR1 is MNHEY, CDR2 SVGAGI, per germline. CDR3 size: 13 residues. The CDR3 DNA is TGTGCCAGCACCTACGTTATGAACAATGAGCAGTTCTTC. Protein: CASTYVMNNEQFF.

The V and J genes are TRBV27 and TRBJ2-2; D ambiguous. The CDR3 sequence is 12 residues long. Per the germline V gene, CDR1 is MNHEY and CDR2 is SMNVEV (reference sequence). V lost 6 bases to trimming and J lost 2 bases, with 4 bases between them. The DNA of the CDR3 is TGTGCCAGCAGCTCTAACACCGGGGAGCTGTTTTTT. Translation: CASSSNTGELFF.

The chain recombines TRBV10-3 with TRBJ1-2, with D tentatively TRBD1 (6 bases). The germline V and J ends were trimmed by 5 bases and 5 bases, with 12 bases remaining between them. This CDR3 spans 13 amino acids. CDR1 ENHRY and CDR2 SYGVKD come from the germline V gene. CDR3 coding DNA: TGTGCCATCAGTTTAGGGGGGGATTATGGCTACACCTTC. Its protein product is CAISLGGDYGYTF.

This clone turned up a few times. The V and J genes are TRBV30 and TRBJ2-1, with D perhaps matching TRBD2 (6 bases). This CDR3 comprises 14 residues. From germline, CDR1 is GTSNPN and CDR2 SVGIG (reference sequence). V lost 0 bases and J lost 9, with 15 bases in between. CDR3 sequence reads: CAWSVLDGGTEQFF. For the CDR3, the DNA is TGTGCCTGGAGTGTTTTAGATGGCGGGACTGAGCAGTTCTTC. The full variable domain, in which reference TRBV30 and TRBJ2-1 provide the parts outside the CDR3, is SQTIHQWPATLVQPVGSPLSLECTVEGTSNPNLYWYRQAAGRGLQLLFYSVGIGQISSEVPQNLSASRPQDRQFILSSKKLLLSDSGFYLCAWSVLDGGTEQFFGPGTRLTVL.

Here the CDR3 reads CASSQPTSGKYEQYF. The DNA of the CDR3 is TGCGCCAGCAGCCAACCGACTAGCGGGAAGTACGAGCAGTACTTC. The genes are TRBV4-1 and TRBJ2-7; TRBD2 matches at 11 bases. The trim removed 2 bases at V and 4 bases at J, leaving 4 bases unmatched. The CDR3 sequence is 15 residues long. In germline, CDR1 is MGHRA, CDR2 YSYEKL.

The chain carries TRBV27 and TRBJ2-2; possibly TRBD2 for D (7 bases). Trimming shortened V by 5 bases and J by 1 base, and 11 bases separated the two germline ends. Per the germline V gene, CDR1 is MNHEY and CDR2 is SMNVEV (reference sequence). CDR3 length: 15 amino acids. CDR3 DNA: TGTGCCAGCAGTGCGGGGGCCCAGAACACCGGGGAGCTGTTTTTT. This gives the protein CASSAGAQNTGELFF.

The rearrangement joins TRBV3-1 (or the pseudogene TRBV3-2) to TRBJ1-5, with a tentative D call TRBD1 (5 bases). The CDR3 loop spans 13 amino acids. The ends were cut back, 4 bases at V and 7 bases at J, with 11 bases in the middle. CDR1 is LGHDT and CDR2 is YNNKEL in the germline V gene (reference sequence). The CDR3 bases are TGTGCCAGCAGCCCAGATAGGGGACAGCCCCAGCATTTT. Its translation: CASSPDRGQPQHF.

This clone was seen once. This sequence joins TRBV7-2 and TRBJ1-1; D call uncertain. The CDR3 is made up of 12 amino acids. V shed 6 bases and J shed 11 bases, with 16 bases lying between them. The germline V gene encodes CDR1 SGHTA and CDR2 FQGNSA. In DNA form, the CDR3 reads TGTGCCAGCAGTTTTAGCCGACTAGGGGCTTTCTTT. Protein product: CASSFSRLGAFF.

The V and J genes are TRBV19 and TRBJ1-5; D possibly corresponds to TRBD1 (5 bases). With 3 bases removed from V and 0 bases from J, the gap between germline ends came to 12 bases. The CDR3 has 16 residues. The germline CDR1 and CDR2 sequences are LNHDA and SQIVND (reference sequence). The CDR3: CASSIVRTFSNQPQHF. CDR3 nucleotides: TGTGCCAGTAGTATTGTTCGGACATTTAGCAATCAGCCCCAGCATTTT.

The chain links TRBV19 to TRBJ1-1; D perhaps matches TRBD1 (6 bases). The CDR3 length is 14 residues. Germline CDR1 is LNHDA and CDR2 is SQIVND (reference sequence). Deletions cut 4 bases from V and 6 bases from J, with 15 bases between. In DNA form, the CDR3 reads TGTGCCAGTAGTAACCGGGGGGCGCTCCCTGAAGCTTTCTTT. This encodes CASSNRGALPEAFF.